Included here is one T cell receptor beta chain sequence, with context. Assay used: immunoSEQ multiplex PCR; TCRdb lists only in-frame clones, some missing. Of 150,000 to 200,000 clones in the sample, about 90% were seen once. The data stem from a study of cytomegalovirus exposure and HLA in healthy donors. V shed 8 bases and J shed 5 bases, with 19 bases lying between them. This CDR3 is built from 14 residues. From germline, CDR1 is LNHDA and CDR2 SQIVND (reference sequence). What was sequenced was PBMCs. The V call is TRBV19, the J call TRBJ2-7, with D perhaps assigned TRBD1 or TRBD2 (5 bases each). The clonotype was recovered from a woman younger than 45 in good health and CMV-seronegative. The CDR3 nucleotides are TGTGCCAGTGGGGACGGACGGGTTAGGGACGAGCAGTACTTC. It specifies CASGDGRVRDEQYF.